The 4 T cell receptor beta chains below were found in one sample sequenced in a study of cytomegalovirus exposure and HLA in healthy donors. With 60 Vbeta and 13 Jbeta primers, the PCR was carried out. Clones were read by immunoSEQ multiplex PCR, and TCRdb kept only the in-frame ones, dropping some. The table has 100,000 or so clones, 60% to 80% seen once. The sequencing sample was made of PBMCs. All receptors derive from a man in his fifties in good health and CMV-seropositive.

The rearrangement joins TRBV10-3 to TRBJ1-4; 7 nucleotides agree with TRBD1. The CDR3 length is 15 residues. Germline CDR1 ENHRY, CDR2 SYGVKD. The V segment lost 3 bases and the J segment 7 bases; nucleotides outside the gene matches: 8. In DNA form, the CDR3 reads TGTGCCATCAGTGACCCCGACAGGGCAAGTGAAAAACTGTTTTTT. Its protein product is CAISDPDRASEKLFF.

This clone showed up just a few times. The V gene is TRBV27, the J gene TRBJ1-5, with D perhaps TRBD1 (5 bases). The V end was cut by 0 bases, the J end by 2 bases, with 20 bases between. CDR1 MNHEY and CDR2 SMNVEV come from the germline V gene (reference sequence). CDR3 length: 19 residues. In DNA form, the CDR3 reads TGTGCCAGCAGTTTATCGCAGGAGATGCGGGGCAACGGCAATCAGCCCCAGCATTTT. It translates to CASSLSQEMRGNGNQPQHF.

The CDR3 DNA is TGTGCCAGCAGTTATGTCGGGGACAGAAACGAGCAGTACTTC. Translation gives CASSYVGDRNEQYF. This sequence joins TRBV6-5 and TRBJ2-7; TRBD1 matches 7 bases. J gave up 5 bases and V 3 bases, and 7 bases lay outside the gene matches. The germline CDR1 and CDR2 sequences are MNHEY and SVGAGI. CDR3 length: 14 residues.

The chain links TRBV9 to TRBJ1-2; 9 bases line up with TRBD1. Germline lookup yields CDR1 SGDLS and CDR2 YYNGEE. After removal of 3 bases from V and 7 bases from J, the junction contained 4 bases not matched to a gene. The CDR3 covers 13 residues. The CDR3 nucleotides are TGTGCCAGCAGCGAACAGGGGGCGGGTGGCTACACCTTC. This sequence encodes CASSEQGAGGYTF.